The rows below give T cell receptor beta chains drawn from one sample of a study of regulatory T cells in long-lasting Graves disease. TCRdb called the multiplex PCR reads again in MiXCR, with one record for every CDR3 protein. Of 300,000 to 500,000 distinct CDR3 sequences listed, 20% are singletons. Here the sequenced sample was peripheral blood mononuclear cells (PBMCs), taken when the disease was refractory, from a patient treated with antithyroid drugs. The source of these receptors is a female donor with Graves disease. The CDR3 runs from the conserved cysteine through the conserved F or W. The D gene is left open where the match is weak. The size of a clone is reported for some rows only, either as once, few or many, or as a class for expanded clones.

>few|TRBV25-1|-|TRBJ1-2
CASSEGLAYGYTF
TGTGCCAGCAGTGAAGGGCTGGCCTATGGCTACACCTTC
>few|TRBV18|TRBD1|TRBJ1-1
CASSPGRGRNTEAFF
TGTGCCAGCTCCCCGGGGAGGGGGCGGAACACTGAAGCTTTCTTT
>-|TRBV3-1|TRBD1|TRBJ1-6
CASTRGAQGGYSPLHF
TGTGCCAGCACCCGAGGCGCACAGGGGGGGTATTCACCCCTCCACTTT
>few|TRBV2|-|TRBJ2-3
CASRALVDTQYF
TGTGCCAGCAGGGCACTAGTGGATACGCAGTATTTT
>many|TRBV28|TRBD2|TRBJ2-5
CASSPYGTSHQETQYF
TGTGCCAGCAGTCCATACGGGACTAGCCATCAAGAGACCCAGTACTTC
>-|TRBV14|-|TRBJ2-2
CASSQGTVRTGELFF
TGTGCCAGCAGCCAAGGGACAGTGAGAACCGGGGAGCTGTTTTTT
>many|TRBV28|-|TRBJ2-7
CASTLRPGTYEQYF
TGTGCCAGCACCCTAAGGCCGGGGACCTACGAGCAGTACTTC
>few|TRBV10-1|-|TRBJ2-3
CASSGPYELTQYF
TGCGCCAGCAGCGGCCCGTACGAGCTGACGCAGTATTTT
>-|TRBV4-2|-|TRBJ2-5
CASSQPPRQGRRETQYF
TGTGCCAGCAGCCAACCCCCCAGGCAGGGGAGGCGAGAGACCCAGTACTTC
>-|TRBV7-2|TRBD1|TRBJ2-6
CASTGTEHSGANVLTF
TGTGCCAGTACGGGGACAGAGCACTCTGGGGCCAACGTCCTGACTTTC
>many|TRBV6-2/TRBV6-3|TRBD1|TRBJ1-2
CASSEVDRGYTF
TGTGCCAGCAGTGAAGTGGACAGGGGCTACACCTTC
>many|TRBV10-2|-|TRBJ2-7
CASRAGNYEQYF
TGCGCCAGCAGGGCGGGGAACTACGAGCAGTACTTC
>few|TRBV4-3|TRBD1|TRBJ2-5
CASSPNRGETQYF
TGCGCCAGCAGCCCCAACAGGGGTGAGACCCAGTACTTC
>few|TRBV7-9|-|TRBJ1-1
CASSPTADGTEAFF
TGTGCCAGCAGCCCTACTGCGGACGGCACTGAAGCTTTCTTT
>few|TRBV7-9|-|TRBJ2-7
CASSQPGAPSSYEQYF
TGTGCCAGCAGCCAACCAGGGGCTCCGAGCTCCTACGAGCAGTACTTC
>few|TRBV19|TRBD1|TRBJ2-5
CASSPGNRGLQETQYF
TGTGCCAGTAGTCCTGGAAACAGGGGGCTCCAAGAGACCCAGTACTTC
>few|TRBV12-3/TRBV12-4|-|TRBJ1-1
CASTLSGRANTEAFF
TGTGCCAGCACCCTGAGTGGACGGGCGAACACTGAAGCTTTCTTT
>many|TRBV5-1|-|TRBJ1-1
CASSQTAKGTEAFF
TGCGCCAGCAGCCAGACGGCCAAGGGCACTGAAGCTTTCTTT
>many|TRBV5-1|-|TRBJ2-2
CASSFDTGELFF
TGTGCCAGCAGTTTTGACACCGGGGAGCTGTTTTTT
>-|TRBV4-3|TRBD2|TRBJ2-7
CASSQDRLAGENEQYF
TGCGCCAGCAGCCAAGATCGACTAGCGGGAGAGAACGAGCAGTACTTC
>-|TRBV28|-|TRBJ2-5
CASSNTDKETQYF
TGTGCCAGCAGTAATACTGATAAAGAGACCCAGTACTTC
>-|TRBV6-1|-|TRBJ2-7
CASTAFGKFEQYF
TGTGCCAGCACCGCGTTTGGGAAATTCGAGCAGTACTTC
>many|TRBV13|-|TRBJ1-2
CASSPAGKGNYGYTF
TGTGCCAGCAGCCCAGCAGGGAAGGGGAACTATGGCTACACCTTC
>few|TRBV5-1|-|TRBJ2-7
CASSPGPSAPYEQYF
TGCGCCAGCAGCCCGGGACCTTCCGCCCCCTACGAGCAGTACTTC
>-|TRBV10-3|-|TRBJ2-7
CAISEGQPAPSYQYF
TGTGCCATCAGTGAGGGACAGCCTGCTCCTTCGTATCAGTACTTC